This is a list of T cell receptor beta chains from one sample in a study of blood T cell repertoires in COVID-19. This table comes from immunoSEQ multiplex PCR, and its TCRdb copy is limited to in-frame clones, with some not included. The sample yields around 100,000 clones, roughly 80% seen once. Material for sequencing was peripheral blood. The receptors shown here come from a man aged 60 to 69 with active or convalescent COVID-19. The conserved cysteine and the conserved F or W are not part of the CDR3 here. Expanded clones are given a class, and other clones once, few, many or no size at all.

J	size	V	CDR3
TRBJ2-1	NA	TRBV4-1	ASSQDGTKGTRF
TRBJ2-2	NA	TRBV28	ASRNPGNTGELF
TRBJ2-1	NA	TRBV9	ASSVGDRGFYEQF
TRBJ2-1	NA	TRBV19	ASSMGRTSGPTDNEQF
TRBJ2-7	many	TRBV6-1	ASSERRTGRVYEQY
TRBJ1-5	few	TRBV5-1	ASSLGDFNQPQH
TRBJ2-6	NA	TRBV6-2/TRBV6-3	ASSPPTSSPSGANVLT
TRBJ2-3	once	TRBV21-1	ASSHLRGTGAARGSQY
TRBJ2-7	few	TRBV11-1	ASSRGLGEIYEQY
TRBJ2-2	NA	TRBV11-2	ASSRNQGTRGTGELF
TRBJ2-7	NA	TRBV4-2	ASSPTSREAYEQY
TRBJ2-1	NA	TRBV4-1	ASSLSGGRVYNEQF
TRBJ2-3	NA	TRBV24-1	ATSPGGPQY
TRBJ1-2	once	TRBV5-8	ASSSTDREGYGYT
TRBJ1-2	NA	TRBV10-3	ATGTGNARCT
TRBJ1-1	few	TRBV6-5	ASSYWTGNTEAF
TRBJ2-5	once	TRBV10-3	AISERQGLETQY
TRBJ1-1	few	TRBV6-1	ASSDRGLNTEAF
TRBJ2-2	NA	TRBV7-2	ASSLALGLAGELF
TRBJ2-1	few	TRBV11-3	ASSSLAGGGYNEQF
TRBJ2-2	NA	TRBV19	ASKASGGYTGELF
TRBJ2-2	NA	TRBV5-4	ASSPRTKTGELF